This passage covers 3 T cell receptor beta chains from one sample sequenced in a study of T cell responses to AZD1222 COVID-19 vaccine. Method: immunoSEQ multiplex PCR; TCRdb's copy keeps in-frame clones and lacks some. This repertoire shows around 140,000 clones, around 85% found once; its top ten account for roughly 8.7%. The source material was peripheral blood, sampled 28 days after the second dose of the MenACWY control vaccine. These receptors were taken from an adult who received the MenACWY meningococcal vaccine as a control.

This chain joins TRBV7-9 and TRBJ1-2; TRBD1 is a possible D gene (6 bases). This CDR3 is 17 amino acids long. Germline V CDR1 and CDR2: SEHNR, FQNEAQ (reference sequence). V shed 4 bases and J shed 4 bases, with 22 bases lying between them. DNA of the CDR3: TGTGCCAGCAGCTCCCGGGGGCCCTCGTCCCACCGCTATGGCTACACCTTC. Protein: CASSSRGPSSHRYGYTF.

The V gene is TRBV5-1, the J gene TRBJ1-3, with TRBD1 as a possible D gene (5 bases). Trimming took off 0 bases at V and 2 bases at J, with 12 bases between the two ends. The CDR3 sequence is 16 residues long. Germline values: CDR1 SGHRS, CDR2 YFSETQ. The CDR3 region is CASSLVGQGAGNTIYF. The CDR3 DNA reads TGCGCCAGCAGCTTGGTAGGGCAGGGAGCTGGAAACACCATATATTTT.

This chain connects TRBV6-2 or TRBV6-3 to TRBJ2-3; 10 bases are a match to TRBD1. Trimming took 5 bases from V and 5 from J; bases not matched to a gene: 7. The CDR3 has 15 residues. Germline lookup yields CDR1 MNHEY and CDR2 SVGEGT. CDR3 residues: CASSPGTGERDTQYF. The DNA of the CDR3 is TGTGCCAGCAGTCCCGGGACAGGGGAAAGAGATACGCAGTATTTT.